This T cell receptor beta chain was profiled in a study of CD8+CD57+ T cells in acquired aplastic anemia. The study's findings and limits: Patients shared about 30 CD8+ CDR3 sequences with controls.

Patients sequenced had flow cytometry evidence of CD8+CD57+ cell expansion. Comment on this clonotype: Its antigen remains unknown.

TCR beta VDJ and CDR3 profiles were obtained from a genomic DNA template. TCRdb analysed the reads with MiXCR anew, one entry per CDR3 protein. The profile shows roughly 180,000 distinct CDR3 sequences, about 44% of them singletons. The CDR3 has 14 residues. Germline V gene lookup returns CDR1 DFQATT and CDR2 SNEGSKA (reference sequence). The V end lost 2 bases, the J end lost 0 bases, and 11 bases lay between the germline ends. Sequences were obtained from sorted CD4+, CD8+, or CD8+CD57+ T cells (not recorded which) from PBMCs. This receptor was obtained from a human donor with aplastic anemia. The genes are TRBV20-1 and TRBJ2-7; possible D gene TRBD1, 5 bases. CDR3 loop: CSARQDTSSYEQYF. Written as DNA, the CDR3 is TGCAGTGCTAGACAGGACACCAGCTCCTACGAGCAGTACTTC.